One sample yielded the 28 T cell receptor beta chains listed below, sequenced in a study of blood T cell repertoires in COVID-19. Only in-frame clones appear in the TCRdb table, and some are missing; sequencing was by immunoSEQ multiplex PCR. The sample has 60,000 to 75,000 clones, more than 70% seen once. Sequencing input: peripheral blood. The receptors come from a human donor in a cohort sampled during active COVID-19.

DNA for the CDR3: TGTGCCACCAGTGCTACTAGCGCCCTCAACACCGGGGAGCTGTTTTTT. Amino acid sequence: CATSATSALNTGELFF. The chain has TRBV24-1 and TRBJ2-2, with 7 bases lining up with TRBD2. With V trimmed by 5 bases and J by 2 bases, 7 bases remained unmatched. The germline V gene has CDR1 KGHDR and CDR2 SFDVKD. The CDR3 has 16 amino acids.

The V gene is TRBV30, the J gene TRBJ1-1; TRBD1 is a possible D gene (6 bases). From germline, CDR1 is GTSNPN and CDR2 SVGIG (reference sequence). This CDR3 region has 13 residues. The V and J ends lost 0 bases and 10 bases respectively, with 15 bases between them. The CDR3 reads CAWSVLRGAGAFF. As DNA, the CDR3 is TGTGCCTGGAGTGTACTTCGGGGGGCCGGAGCTTTCTTT.

The CDR3 DNA sequence: TGTGCCAGCAGACTACAGGCCTCCTTGGGAGATACGCAGTATTTT. Its protein is CASRLQASLGDTQYF. The V gene is TRBV2, the J gene TRBJ2-3; D may be TRBD1 (5 bases). CDR3 length equals 15 residues. Germline CDR1 is SNHLY and CDR2 is FYNNEI. V was clipped by 6 bases and J by 5 bases, with 18 bases between them.

In regard to this clone: Other DNA sequences in this sample translate to the same CDR3. The CDR3 sequence is CSVQGVGRDEQYF. Here the CDR3 DNA reads TGCAGCGTCCAGGGGGTGGGTCGGGACGAGCAGTACTTC. This chain uses TRBV29-1 with TRBJ2-7, with TRBD1 matching over 7 bases. The J segment lost 5 bases and the V segment lost 6 bases, leaving 10 bases of the junction unmatched. This CDR3 is built from 13 residues. CDR1 SQVTM and CDR2 ANQGSEA come from the germline V gene.

Notes on this clone: Germline is not matched at one junction end, which may reflect a read error. This rearrangement joins TRBV5-1 to TRBJ2-7; D is undetermined. CDR3 length: 14 amino acids. CDR1 is SGHRS and CDR2 is YFSETQ in the germline V gene. In DNA form, the CDR3 reads TGCGCCAGCAGCCAAACGCAACCCGGCGGAACACCAGCCTTC. Amino acid sequence: CASSQTQPGGTPAF.

The V gene is TRBV10-1, the J gene TRBJ1-1, with D maybe TRBD1 (5 bases). This CDR3 comprises 15 residues. V was cut by 6 bases and J by 1 base, with 15 bases left in between. Germline values: CDR1 WNHNN, CDR2 SYGVQD (reference sequence). CDR3 sequence: CASSLNPTGNTEAFF. Here the CDR3 DNA reads TGCGCCAGCAGCTTGAACCCTACAGGGAACACTGAAGCTTTCTTT.

This chain joins TRBV9 and TRBJ2-1; D ambiguous. The CDR3 has 12 residues. V was trimmed by 2 bases and J by 7 bases, leaving 7 bases between them. Germline CDR1 SGDLS, CDR2 YYNGEE. The DNA of the CDR3 is TGTGCCAGCAGCGTGTCCGGGAATGAGCAGTTCTTC. This sequence encodes CASSVSGNEQFF.

J is TRBJ2-5 and V is TRBV7-8; possible D gene TRBD2, 5 bases. Looked up from germline, CDR1 is SGHVS and CDR2 is FQNEAQ. The CDR3 sequence is 15 residues long. V lost 5 bases and J lost 5, with 18 bases in between. The CDR3 bases are TGTGCCAGCAGCCCAGACCGAGGGATCCGGGAGACCCAGTACTTC. It is translated as CASSPDRGIRETQYF. The whole variable domain, filled in from reference TRBV7-8 and TRBJ2-5, reads GAGVSQSPRYKVAKRGQDVALRCDPISGHVSLFWYQQALGQGPEFLTYFQNEAQLDKSGLPSDRFFAERPEGSVSTLKIQRTQQEDSAVYLCASSPDRGIRETQYFGPGTRLLVL.

The chain carries TRBV30 and TRBJ2-1; TRBD2 matches at 9 bases. This CDR3 region has 14 residues. Looked up from germline, CDR1 is GTSNPN and CDR2 is SVGIG (reference sequence). V lost 2 bases, J lost 7 bases, and 6 bases stayed unmatched. CDR3 bases: TGTGCCTGGAGTCGCGGGAGGGCCTGGAATGAGCAGTTCTTC. Its translation is CAWSRGRAWNEQFF. Combining the CDR3 with reference TRBV30 and TRBJ2-1 gives the whole variable domain SQTIHQWPATLVQPVGSPLSLECTVEGTSNPNLYWYRQAAGRGLQLLFYSVGIGQISSEVPQNLSASRPQDRQFILSSKKLLLSDSGFYLCAWSRGRAWNEQFFGPGTRLTVL.

The genes are TRBV12-3 or TRBV12-4 and TRBJ2-1; 7 positions agree with TRBD2. The CDR3 is 11 residues long. The junction had 3 bases not matched to a gene; V was cut back by 2 bases and J by 14 bases. The CDR3 spells CASSLYSGKFF. CDR3 sequence (DNA): TGTGCCAGCAGTTTATACAGCGGGAAGTTCTTC.

The J gene is TRBJ1-1, the V gene TRBV7-9; tentatively, D is TRBD1 (6 bases). The CDR3 runs to 16 residues. V lost 5 bases to trimming and J lost 1 base, with 17 bases between them. The germline V gene has CDR1 SEHNR and CDR2 FQNEAQ (reference sequence). The CDR3 spells CASSPRAGAPNTEAFF. As DNA, the CDR3 is TGTGCCAGCAGCCCGAGGGCGGGGGCCCCGAACACTGAAGCTTTCTTT.

The gene calls are TRBV5-6 and TRBJ2-2, with TRBD2 matching over 11 bases. The CDR3 has 17 amino acids. Per germline, CDR1 SGHDT and CDR2 YYEEEE. The trim removed 7 bases at V and 1 base at J, leaving 9 bases unmatched. The CDR3 sequence: CASRWIAGGQNTGELFF. Written as DNA, the CDR3 is TGTGCCAGCCGTTGGATAGCGGGAGGGCAGAACACCGGGGAGCTGTTTTTT.

The J gene is TRBJ2-7, the V gene TRBV15; weak D call: TRBD1 (6 bases). The germline gives CDR1 LNHNV, CDR2 YYDKDF (reference sequence). V was shortened by 8 bases and J by 0 bases, with 11 bases between the two germline ends. There are 13 residues in the CDR3. CDR3 amino acids: CATEDRSSYEQYF. CDR3 coding DNA: TGTGCCACCGAAGACAGGTCCTCCTACGAGCAGTACTTC.

The V and J genes are TRBV5-1 and TRBJ2-3; 16 positions agree with TRBD2. V trimming: 4 bases; J trimming: 1 base; junction bases outside the gene matches: 6. Germline CDR1 and CDR2: SGHRS and YFSETQ. The CDR3 loop spans 18 amino acids. CDR3 coding DNA: TGCGCCAGCAGCAGAACCGGGACTAGCGGGAGGGGCACAGATACGCAGTATTTT. Encoded protein: CASSRTGTSGRGTDTQYF.

The genes are TRBV6-1 and TRBJ1-2, with 12 bases identical to TRBD1. The CDR3 has 16 residues. V lost 1 base, J lost 3 bases, and 3 bases stayed unmatched. The V gene's germline CDR1 is MNHNS and CDR2 SASEGT. CDR3 nucleotide sequence: TGTGCCAGCAGTGAAGGGGGACAGGGGGCTTACTATGGCTACACCTTC. It specifies CASSEGGQGAYYGYTF.

The chain uses TRBV19 and TRBJ1-1; D is uncertain. Germline CDR1 LNHDA, CDR2 SQIVND (reference sequence). Trimming removed 9 bases at V and 7 bases at J, with 12 bases between. The CDR3 covers 11 residues. The CDR3 region is CASRGNGEAFF. The CDR3, as DNA: TGTGCCAGCCGGGGAAACGGTGAAGCTTTCTTT.

The chain joins TRBV5-6 to TRBJ1-4, with 8 nucleotides matching TRBD1. This CDR3 contains 15 residues. The V gene's germline CDR1 is SGHDT and CDR2 YYEEEE. With 4 bases clipped from V and 7 bases from J, the junction kept 9 bases outside the gene matches. The CDR3 protein is CASSVDDRGREKLFF. The CDR3 DNA follows: TGTGCCAGCAGCGTTGATGACAGGGGCCGTGAAAAACTGTTTTTT.

The chain links TRBV18 to TRBJ1-4; D remains unclear. This CDR3 has 14 residues. Trimming cost V 1 base and J 7 bases, with 10 bases left between them. Looked up from germline, CDR1 is KGHSH and CDR2 is LQKENI. The CDR3 protein is CASSPLRGPEKLFF. The DNA of the CDR3 is TGTGCCAGCTCACCACTCCGGGGTCCTGAAAAACTGTTTTTT.

The V gene is TRBV27, the J gene TRBJ2-7, with TRBD2 matching over 7 bases. After removal of 4 bases from V and 5 bases from J, the junction contained 14 bases not matched to a gene. The CDR3 length is 16 residues. The germline V gene has CDR1 MNHEY and CDR2 SMNVEV (reference sequence). CDR3 amino acids: CASSYGTTGSGNEQYF. CDR3 DNA sequence: TGTGCCAGCAGTTACGGGACTACCGGGAGTGGTAACGAGCAGTACTTC.

This clone was detected once. The chain joins TRBV18 to TRBJ1-5; 7 nucleotides agree with TRBD1. The germline gives CDR1 KGHSH, CDR2 LQKENI. V lost 0 bases to trimming and J lost 4 bases; unmatched junction nucleotides: 3. The CDR3 consists of 15 residues. The DNA of the CDR3 is TGTGCCAGCTCACCACCGGGGGACAGAAATCAGCCCCAGCATTTT. Its translation: CASSPPGDRNQPQHF.

V is TRBV7-2 and J is TRBJ2-2; D is unclear. Germline V lookup: CDR1 SGHTA, CDR2 FQGNSA. The CDR3 consists of 14 residues. The V end lost 5 bases, the J end lost 4 bases, and 11 bases lay between the germline ends. The CDR3 is CASSLRGRTGELFF. The DNA of the CDR3 is TGTGCCAGCAGCCTCCGAGGCCGCACCGGGGAGCTGTTTTTT.

This clone was picked up one time. The V and J genes are TRBV11-1 and TRBJ2-1; TRBD1 agrees at 9 bases. The ends lost 1 base at V and 9 bases at J; junction bases unmatched: 10. Germline V gene lookup returns CDR1 SGHAT and CDR2 FQDESV (reference sequence). The CDR3 extends over 16 amino acids. For the CDR3, the DNA is TGTGCCAGCAGCTTAGGGGGGGACAGGGCGTGGGGTGAGCAGTTCTTC. Translating it yields CASSLGGDRAWGEQFF.

The chain is built from TRBV19 and TRBJ2-6, with D tentatively TRBD1 (5 bases). The CDR3 is 15 amino acids. The germline V and J ends were trimmed by 2 bases and 3 bases, with 8 bases remaining between them. Germline V gene data show CDR1 as LNHDA and CDR2 as SQIVND (reference sequence). The CDR3 DNA is TGTGCCAGTAGTATACCAGGGCGTGGGGCCAACGTCCTGACTTTC. Translating it yields CASSIPGRGANVLTF.

With respect to this clone: This CDR3 is also generated by other DNA sequences in the sample. The chain carries TRBV18 and TRBJ1-1, with a weak D call TRBD1 (5 bases). The CDR3 covers 13 residues. Germline values: CDR1 KGHSH, CDR2 LQKENI. Trimming removed 2 bases at V and 7 bases at J, with 11 bases between. The DNA of the CDR3 is TGTGCCAGCTCACCAGGGCAGGGATATGAAGCTTTCTTT. It translates to CASSPGQGYEAFF.

This chain links TRBV29-1 with TRBJ2-5, with TRBD1 matching 9 bases. From germline, CDR1 is SQVTM and CDR2 ANQGSEA. V shed 8 bases and J 2 bases; nucleotides not matched to a gene: 6. This CDR3 is 13 amino acids long. The CDR3 here is CSTGTGPQETQYF. CDR3 DNA sequence: TGCAGCACGGGGACAGGGCCACAAGAGACCCAGTACTTC.

The chain recombines TRBV7-6 with TRBJ2-7; 7 nucleotides align to TRBD1. Germline trimming cut 2 bases from V and 1 base from J; bases unmatched to any gene: 8. This CDR3 region has 16 residues. CDR1 SGHVS and CDR2 FNYEAQ come from the germline V gene. CDR3: CASSLNPGGSSYEQYF. Written as DNA, the CDR3 is TGTGCCAGCAGCTTAAACCCAGGGGGAAGTTCCTACGAGCAGTACTTC.

V gene TRBV7-2 combines with J gene TRBJ2-1; weak D call: TRBD1 (5 bases). Between the trimmed V and J ends, which lost 5 bases and 6 bases, there was a span of 17 bases. Per germline, CDR1 SGHTA and CDR2 FQGNSA. The CDR3 is 15 residues long. The CDR3 DNA follows: TGTGCCAGCAGCGGGGCAGCGAGGATGAGCAATGAGCAGTTCTTC. It encodes CASSGAARMSNEQFF.

A single count supports this clone. This sequence joins TRBV7-8 and TRBJ1-1, with no clear D. The V end was cut by 3 bases, the J end by 10 bases, with 15 bases between. CDR1 is SGHVS and CDR2 is FQNEAQ in the germline V gene. CDR3 length: 13 residues. CDR3 in amino acids: CASSFQIRGVAFF. The DNA for the CDR3 is TGTGCCAGCAGCTTCCAGATTCGAGGTGTAGCTTTCTTT.